These 26 T cell receptor beta chains were all obtained from the same sample, sequenced in a study of blood T cells in healthy people across ages. Together with a sample-barcoded 5' primer, a J-beta primer mix was included in a second PCR lasting roughly 7 to 11 cycles. TCRdb re-derived calls from the 5' RACE reads in MiXCR, one entry per CDR3 protein. The sample holds 1.5 million to 2 million distinct CDR3 sequences, around half seen once. Sequenced sample: blood. The receptors come from a woman between 35 and 50 years old in good health.

CDR3 nucleotide sequence: TGTGCCAGCACCCTAAAACAGGGGGTCAGCACAGATACGCAGTATTTT. Translating it yields CASTLKQGVSTDTQYF. The gene calls are TRBV6-6 and TRBJ2-3; the match to TRBD1 covers 8 bases. The V gene end was trimmed by 7 bases and the J gene end by 0 bases; junction bases not matched to a gene: 9. CDR3 length equals 16 residues. CDR1 is MNHNY and CDR2 is SVGAGI in the germline V gene (reference sequence).

V gene TRBV20-1 combines with J gene TRBJ1-5, with TRBD1 identical over 8 bases. The CDR3 runs 16 residues. Losses at the gene ends were 0 bases for V and 1 base for J; bases not matched to a gene: 5. CDR1 and CDR2 (germline): DFQATT, SNEGSKA (reference sequence). The DNA of the CDR3 is TGCAGTGCTAGAGATCGGTCAGGGGGCAGCAATCAGCCCCAGCATTTT. It encodes CSARDRSGGSNQPQHF.

The chain has TRBV6-5 and TRBJ2-3; no clear D gene. V shed 0 bases and J shed 0 bases, with 10 bases lying between them. Germline V gives CDR1 MNHEY, CDR2 SVGAGI. There are 16 residues in the CDR3. Here the CDR3 DNA reads TGTGCCAGCAGTTACTCGCCCGCCCCAAGCACAGATACGCAGTATTTT. Encoded protein: CASSYSPAPSTDTQYF.

The rearrangement links TRBV24-1 to TRBJ2-1; D possibly corresponds to TRBD2 (6 bases). The CDR3 length is 14 residues. V was pared by 4 bases and J by 6 bases, with 12 bases between. CDR1 and CDR2 from the germline V gene are KGHDR and SFDVKD. This CDR3 is CATSELGGRNEQFF. CDR3 nucleotides: TGTGCCACCAGTGAGCTGGGGGGACGCAATGAGCAGTTCTTC.

The chain combines TRBV20-1 with TRBJ1-2; no definite D call. The CDR3 consists of 15 residues. Looked up from germline, CDR1 is DFQATT and CDR2 is SNEGSKA (reference sequence). The germline V and J ends were trimmed by 2 bases and 7 bases, with 20 bases remaining between them. The CDR3 region is CSARPSGFPGSGYTF. CDR3 coding DNA: TGCAGTGCTAGACCCTCAGGTTTCCCCGGTAGTGGCTACACCTTC.

The chain uses TRBV20-1 and TRBJ2-3, with D unresolved. Trimming pared 0 bases from V and 3 bases from J, leaving 7 bases between. The CDR3 is 13 residues long. Germline CDR1 DFQATT, CDR2 SNEGSKA (reference sequence). CDR3 sequence: CSAREQTTDTQYF. CDR3 in DNA: TGCAGTGCTAGAGAGCAGACAACAGATACGCAGTATTTT.

This clonotype was seen more than once but under ten times. The chain uses TRBV4-3 and TRBJ2-1; TRBD1 or TRBD2 may be the D gene (5 bases each). Trimming took off 4 bases at V and 10 bases at J, with 17 bases between the two ends. Germline CDR1 is LGHNA and CDR2 is YSLEER. CDR3 length equals 14 residues. Here the CDR3 DNA reads TGCGCCAGCAGCCTATACATAGCGCGGACAGAGCAGTTCTTC. It is translated as CASSLYIARTEQFF.

The chain couples TRBV9 to TRBJ2-3; TRBD2 matches at 14 bases. Trimming took 0 bases from V and 0 from J; bases not matched to a gene: 3. The germline CDR1 and CDR2 sequences are SGDLS and YYNGEE. The CDR3 totals 18 residues. The CDR3 sequence: CASSVVGLAGASTDTQYF. The CDR3 coding sequence is TGTGCCAGCAGCGTAGTGGGACTAGCGGGGGCCAGCACAGATACGCAGTATTTT.

The chain is built from TRBV6-5 and TRBJ2-1; tentatively, D is TRBD1 or TRBD2 (5 bases each). The CDR3 runs to 18 residues. Germline CDR1 and CDR2: MNHEY and SVGAGI. Trimming cost V 3 bases and J 2 bases, with 20 bases left between them. The CDR3 DNA reads TGTGCCAGCAGTTATTTTGGCGGATCAGGGCGGGCCTACAATGAGCAGTTCTTC. It yields the protein CASSYFGGSGRAYNEQFF.

The rearrangement joins TRBV7-2 to TRBJ1-2; 7 nucleotides match TRBD1. J lost 6 bases, V lost 5 bases, and 6 bases had no gene match. Germline CDR1 reads SGHTA; CDR2 reads FQGNSA. The length of the CDR3 is 13 residues. The CDR3 loop reads CASSVGTADGYTF. DNA of the CDR3: TGTGCCAGCAGCGTCGGGACAGCTGATGGCTACACCTTC.

The CDR3 here is CASSQGGQGTQGYGYTF. The CDR3 DNA sequence: TGTGCCAGCAGCCAAGGGGGACAGGGGACTCAAGGGTATGGCTACACCTTC. V is TRBV3-1 and J is TRBJ1-2, with 10 bases matching TRBD1. The germline gives CDR1 LGHDT, CDR2 YNNKEL (reference sequence). The trim removed 1 base at V and 5 bases at J, leaving 10 bases unmatched. The length of the CDR3 is 17 residues.

This chain connects TRBV7-9 to TRBJ2-1, with 8 bases lining up with TRBD1. The CDR3 is made up of 13 amino acids. V trimming: 4 bases; J trimming: 11 bases; junction bases outside the gene matches: 7. Germline-derived CDR1 and CDR2 are SEHNR and FQNEAQ (reference sequence). The CDR3 nucleotides are TGTGCCAGCAGCTACACCGGACAGGGCCAGCAGTTCTTC. As protein: CASSYTGQGQQFF.

This clonotype was counted a few times. An end of the junction does not agree with germline; a read error may underlie this. The genes are TRBV7-7 and TRBJ2-5; 7 bases agree with TRBD1. Germline V gene sequence: CDR1 SSHAT, CDR2 FNYEAQ (reference sequence). The CDR3 contains 13 residues. The CDR3 here is CASTRGQEETQYF. The CDR3 bases are TGTGCTAGCACCCGCGGACAGGAAGAGACCCAGTACTTC.

About this clonotype itself: Mismatch with germline at one junction end may stem from a read error. The V and J genes are TRBV13 and TRBJ1-1; D perhaps matches TRBD1 (5 bases). Germline CDR1 reads PRHDT; CDR2 reads FYEKMQ (reference sequence). This CDR3 comprises 13 residues. The CDR3 sequence: CASSFTGGTEVFF. The CDR3 bases are TGTGCCAGCAGCTTCACCGGGGGGACTGAAGTTTTCTTT.

The chain is built from TRBV5-1 and TRBJ2-3, with D unclear. Trimming took 5 bases from V and 4 from J, leaving 11 bases between them. The length of the CDR3 is 13 residues. Germline assignment: CDR1 SGHRS and CDR2 YFSETQ. CDR3 in amino acids: CASSYDNSDTQYF. The CDR3 DNA follows: TGCGCCAGCAGTTACGACAACTCAGATACGCAGTATTTT.

The chain is built from TRBV11-2 and TRBJ2-5; possibly TRBD2 for D (5 bases). This CDR3 has 12 residues. V lost 0 bases to trimming and J lost 11 bases, with 10 bases between them. Per germline, CDR1 SGHAT and CDR2 FQNNGV. This chain's CDR3 is CASSLELWEQYF. The DNA for the CDR3 is TGTGCCAGCAGCTTAGAGTTGTGGGAGCAGTACTTC. Drawing the rest from reference TRBV11-2 and TRBJ2-5, the complete variable domain is EAGVAQSPRYKIIEKRQSVAFWCNPISGHATLYWYQQILGQGPKLLIQFQNNGVVDDSQLPKDRFSAERLKGVDSTLKIQPAKLEDSAVYLCASSLELWEQYFGPGTRLLVL.

This clonotype was seen only once. The chain uses TRBV6-2 or TRBV6-3 and TRBJ2-5, with 8 bases aligning to TRBD1. Germline CDR1 and CDR2: MNHEY and SVGEGT. V lost 3 bases to trimming and J lost 13 bases; unmatched junction nucleotides: 7. This CDR3 is 12 amino acids long. The CDR3 sequence is CASSYGQGVVYF. For the CDR3, the DNA is TGTGCCAGCAGTTATGGACAGGGTGTCGTGTACTTC.

A few counts support this clonotype. The chain joins TRBV6-5 to TRBJ2-7, with 9 bases lining up with TRBD1. Germline V gene data show CDR1 as MNHEY and CDR2 as SVGAGI. V gave up 5 bases and J gave up 2 bases; unmatched junction bases: 7. The CDR3 totals 15 residues. CDR3 loop: CASSQGQGFTYEQYF. The CDR3 DNA is TGTGCCAGCAGTCAAGGACAGGGGTTCACCTACGAGCAGTACTTC.

This clonotype showed up many times. The V call is TRBV12-3 or TRBV12-4, the J call TRBJ1-2, with D tentatively TRBD1 (6 bases). The CDR3 length is 12 residues. Trimming removed 5 bases from V and 4 bases from J, with 8 bases in between. The CDR3 protein is CASSRDTYGYTF. CDR3 nucleotides: TGTGCCAGCAGTCGGGACACCTATGGCTACACCTTC.

The rearrangement uses TRBV7-9 and TRBJ2-5, with unresolved D. Germline values: CDR1 SEHNR, CDR2 FQNEAQ (reference sequence). The CDR3 covers 15 residues. V dropped 3 bases and J dropped 0 bases, with 11 bases sitting between them. The CDR3 protein is CASSLGAVNQETQYF. CDR3 nucleotides: TGTGCCAGCAGCTTGGGCGCTGTTAACCAAGAGACCCAGTACTTC.

This clonotype was picked up a small number of times. The chain carries TRBV6-5 and TRBJ2-1; D gene ambiguous. Germline V gene lookup returns CDR1 MNHEY and CDR2 SVGAGI. The CDR3 covers 17 residues. The germline V and J ends were trimmed by 0 bases and 0 bases, with 12 bases remaining between them. The CDR3 nucleotides read TGTGCCAGCAGTTACTCGGGGATTTCCCCCTCCTACAATGAGCAGTTCTTC. Translation gives CASSYSGISPSYNEQFF.

This clonotype has a handful of counts. The rearrangement uses TRBV20-1 and TRBJ2-1, with D tentatively TRBD2 (7 bases). Trimming stripped 6 bases from V and 6 bases from J, with 9 bases between. Germline CDR1 DFQATT, CDR2 SNEGSKA (reference sequence). The CDR3 runs to 11 residues. CDR3 protein: CSAGGRNEQFF. In nucleotides, the CDR3 is TGCAGTGCGGGGGGGCGCAATGAGCAGTTCTTC.

This clonotype was seen more than once but under ten times. The V and J genes are TRBV6-2 or TRBV6-3 and TRBJ1-1; possibly TRBD1 for D (6 bases). In germline, CDR1 is MNHEY, CDR2 SVGEGT. This CDR3 region has 15 residues. V lost 6 bases to trimming and J lost 0 bases, with 14 bases between them. The CDR3 spells CASSLPTGLNTEAFF. CDR3 DNA sequence: TGTGCCAGCAGCCTACCGACAGGTTTGAACACTGAAGCTTTCTTT.

This clonotype was observed once. The V call is TRBV27, the J call TRBJ1-2; D gene unclear. The V end was cut by 5 bases, the J end by 9 bases, with 16 bases between. Germline V gene lookup returns CDR1 MNHEY and CDR2 SMNVEV (reference sequence). CDR3 length: 13 residues. DNA of the CDR3: TGTGCCAGCAGTAGGACCCACCGTGTGAGCTACACCTTC. Protein: CASSRTHRVSYTF.

The chain has TRBV29-1 and TRBJ2-3; perhaps D is TRBD1 or TRBD2 (6 bases each). V was clipped by 7 bases and J by 0 bases, with 14 bases between them. The CDR3 extends over 14 amino acids. In germline, CDR1 is SQVTM, CDR2 ANQGSEA. For the CDR3, the DNA is TGCAGCGCTGGGGGGCGGCCCAGCACAGATACGCAGTATTTT. As protein: CSAGGRPSTDTQYF.

This chain connects TRBV6-2 or TRBV6-3 to TRBJ2-1, with 10 bases matching TRBD2. The length of the CDR3 is 16 residues. Germline V CDR1 and CDR2: MNHEY, SVGEGT. V shed 6 bases, J shed 2 bases, and the junction held 7 bases outside the gene matches. The CDR3 region has the DNA TGTGCCAGCAGACCTGGTCTAGCGGGGGCCTACAATGAGCAGTTCTTC. As protein: CASRPGLAGAYNEQFF.